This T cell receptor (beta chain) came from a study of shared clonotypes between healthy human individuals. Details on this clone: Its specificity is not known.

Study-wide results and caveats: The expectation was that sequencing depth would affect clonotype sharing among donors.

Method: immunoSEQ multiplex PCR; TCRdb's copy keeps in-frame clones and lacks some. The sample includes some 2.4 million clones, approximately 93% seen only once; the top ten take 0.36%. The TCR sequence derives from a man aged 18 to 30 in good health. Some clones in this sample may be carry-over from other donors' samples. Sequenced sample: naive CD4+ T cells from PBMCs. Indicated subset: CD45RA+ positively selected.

As DNA, the CDR3 is TGTGCCAGCAGTATCTTCTCGGACACCCGCTATGGCTACACCTTC. Translation gives CASSIFSDTRYGYTF. The J gene is TRBJ1-2, the V gene TRBV2; tentative D call: TRBD1 (5 bases). V was pared by 5 bases and J by 4 bases, with 17 bases between. The CDR3 extends over 15 amino acids. The germline CDR1 and CDR2 sequences are SNHLY and FYNNEI.